Following are 18 T cell receptor beta chains from one sample sequenced in a study of T cell responses to AZD1222 COVID-19 vaccine. Measured with immunoSEQ multiplex PCR; TCRdb has only the in-frame clones, and not every one. The repertoire holds 120,000 or so clones, about 92% seen once, with around 15% in the top ten. Here the sequenced sample was peripheral blood, taken on day 0 of AZD1222 vaccination. All receptors come from an adult in good health.

The chain joins TRBV21-1 to TRBJ1-4; TRBD1 was called by the table and not checked on the DNA. TRBV21-1 is assigned pseudogene status. The length of the CDR3 is 19 residues. CDR3 sequence: CASSTKDSCGGLTNEKLFF. The CDR3 bases are TGTGCCAGCAGCACCAAGGACAGCTGTGGGGGCTTAACTAATGAAAAACTGTTTTTT.

The V call is TRBV7-2, the J call TRBJ2-5; D is unresolved. Per the germline V gene, CDR1 is SGHTA and CDR2 is FQGNSA. Trimming cost V 0 bases and J 5 bases, with 4 bases left between them. The CDR3 runs 12 residues. CDR3 DNA sequence: TGTGCCAGCAGCTTAGCGGAGGAGACCCAGTACTTC. It translates to CASSLAEETQYF.

Only a few counts were recorded for this clone. The V gene is TRBV5-1, the J gene TRBJ1-2; the match to TRBD1 covers 11 bases. Germline CDR1 and CDR2: SGHRS and YFSETQ. CDR3 length equals 14 residues. V gave up 4 bases and J gave up 8 bases; unmatched junction bases: 7. The CDR3 DNA reads TGCGCCAGCAGCACGGGACAGGGGGGTCGCGGCTACACCTTC. This codes for CASSTGQGGRGYTF.

This chain joins TRBV5-1 and TRBJ2-2; no reliable D call. V was shortened by 4 bases and J by 1 base, with 8 bases between the two germline ends. The germline gives CDR1 SGHRS, CDR2 YFSETQ. This CDR3 has 14 residues. CDR3 DNA sequence: TGCGCCAGCAGCCCTCGACAGAACACCGGGGAGCTGTTTTTT. Its protein is CASSPRQNTGELFF.

The genes are TRBV5-4 and TRBJ2-5, with 8 bases identical to TRBD2. V trimming: 6 bases; J trimming: 3 bases; junction bases outside the gene matches: 10. This CDR3 is 15 amino acids long. The germline gives CDR1 SGHNT, CDR2 YYREEE (reference sequence). The CDR3 nucleotides read TGTGCCAGCACCCAAGCGGGAGAGGAGAAAGAGACCCAGTACTTC. Amino acid sequence: CASTQAGEEKETQYF.

This chain joins TRBV4-2 and TRBJ1-1, with D tentatively TRBD1 (6 bases). The CDR3 sequence is 16 residues long. Germline CDR1 LGHNA, CDR2 YNFKEQ. V was cut by 0 bases and J by 1 base, with 12 bases left in between. Here the CDR3 DNA reads TGTGCCAGCAGCCAAGAGTTACAGGGTTGGAACACTGAAGCTTTCTTT. It encodes CASSQELQGWNTEAFF.

The chain employs TRBV6-5 and TRBJ2-5, with a weak D call TRBD2 (6 bases). Germline CDR1 and CDR2: MNHEY and SVGAGI. The V end was cut by 7 bases, the J end by 4 bases, with 10 bases between. This CDR3 is built from 12 residues. The CDR3 protein is CASKGGRETQYF. The CDR3 coding sequence is TGTGCCAGCAAAGGAGGGAGAGAGACCCAGTACTTC.

V gene TRBV6-5 combines with J gene TRBJ2-3, with D perhaps TRBD1 or TRBD2 (5 bases each). Trimming took 4 bases from V and 2 from J, leaving 13 bases between them. From germline, CDR1 is MNHEY and CDR2 SVGAGI. This CDR3 is built from 15 residues. CDR3 in DNA: TGTGCCAGCAGTTCAAATACCGGGACCACAGATACGCAGTATTTT. Translation: CASSSNTGTTDTQYF.

In DNA form, the CDR3 reads TGTGCCAGCTCACCACCGCTAGCGGGAGCATGGAATGAGCAGTTCTTC. Protein sequence: CASSPPLAGAWNEQFF. The chain is built from TRBV18 and TRBJ2-1; TRBD2 aligns across 10 bases. From germline, CDR1 is KGHSH and CDR2 LQKENI. The CDR3 is made up of 16 amino acids. Trimming at V came to 0 bases and at J to 7 bases, leaving 6 bases not matched to a gene.

This clone was observed a single time. This sequence joins TRBV20-1 and TRBJ2-7, with TRBD2 matching over 11 bases. The V and J ends lost 3 bases and 3 bases, in that order; junction bases with no gene match: 25. This CDR3 has 21 amino acids. CDR1 is DFQATT and CDR2 is SNEGSKA in the germline V gene (reference sequence). In DNA, the CDR3 is TGCAGTGCTAGTCTTCGCCTAGCGGGGGGCCACCCCCGTCCTCCCCTCTACGAGCAGTACTTC. Protein: CSASLRLAGGHPRPPLYEQYF.

The chain's CDR3 is CAPSDRGDRSTNEKLFF. Written as DNA, the CDR3 is TGCGCCCCCAGCGACCGGGGGGACAGATCAACTAATGAAAAACTGTTTTTT. J is TRBJ1-4 and V is TRBV5-1, with 7 bases fitting TRBD1. The V segment lost 10 bases and the J segment 0 bases; nucleotides outside the gene matches: 15. From germline, CDR1 is SGHRS and CDR2 YFSETQ. This CDR3 is built from 17 residues.

The J gene is TRBJ1-1, the V gene TRBV7-9; a possible D gene is TRBD1 (6 bases). Germline assignment: CDR1 SEHNR and CDR2 FQNEAQ (reference sequence). Trimming left V 0 bases short and J 5 bases short, with 13 bases between. The CDR3 is made up of 15 amino acids. The CDR3 bases are TGTGCCAGCAGCTTAGCGCTCGGGGGGCCAACTGAAGCTTTCTTT. Its translation is CASSLALGGPTEAFF.

This clone was recorded a few times. The chain combines TRBV4-1 with TRBJ2-2, with D maybe TRBD1 (6 bases). The CDR3 is made up of 17 amino acids. The germline gives CDR1 MGHRA, CDR2 YSYEKL. V lost 1 base and J lost 4, with 16 bases in between. CDR3 bases: TGCGCCAGCAGCCAAGTCACAGGGAGCGGTCCCACCGGGGAGCTGTTTTTT. Protein sequence: CASSQVTGSGPTGELFF.

The rearrangement uses TRBV6-4 and TRBJ2-3; 7 bases fit TRBD1. The germline V gene encodes CDR1 MRHNA and CDR2 SNTAGT. V trimming: 2 bases; J trimming: 4 bases; junction bases outside the gene matches: 6. The CDR3 has 15 amino acids. The CDR3 DNA reads as TGTGCCAGCAGTGACGGGGCAGGGGGAGCAGATACGCAGTATTTT. Protein sequence: CASSDGAGGADTQYF.

This clone was detected a few times. This chain links TRBV30 with TRBJ1-5; 8 nucleotides line up with TRBD1. The CDR3 spans 13 residues. V lost 5 bases and J lost 6; bases outside the gene matches: 6. Germline V gene sequence: CDR1 GTSNPN, CDR2 SVGIG (reference sequence). The CDR3: CAWEGGTGQPQHF. The CDR3 coding sequence is TGTGCCTGGGAAGGGGGGACAGGTCAGCCCCAGCATTTT.

The chain joins TRBV4-1 to TRBJ1-1; tentatively, D is TRBD1 (6 bases). V was pared by 0 bases and J by 3 bases, with 14 bases between. Germline loops: CDR1 MGHRA, CDR2 YSYEKL. The CDR3 runs 16 residues. The CDR3 DNA reads TGCGCCAGCAGCCAAGATTTTCGGGGGCTTGACACTGAAGCTTTCTTT. Translation gives CASSQDFRGLDTEAFF.

This clone came up a few times. Different DNA sequences within this sample yield the same CDR3. The V and J genes are TRBV6-5 and TRBJ2-7; D gene unclear. V dropped 2 bases and J dropped 1 base, with 9 bases sitting between them. Germline CDR1 reads MNHEY; CDR2 reads SVGAGI. CDR3 length: 14 amino acids. In DNA form, the CDR3 reads TGTGCCAGCAGTTACGACGTAGGGTCCTACGAGCAGTACTTC. Its protein is CASSYDVGSYEQYF.

V usage is TRBV7-9 and J usage is TRBJ1-2; 9 bases align to TRBD1. This CDR3 contains 14 residues. Germline trimming cut 4 bases from V and 4 bases from J; bases unmatched to any gene: 4. Germline lookup yields CDR1 SEHNR and CDR2 FQNEAQ (reference sequence). This CDR3 reads CASSSGQGLYGYTF. CDR3 sequence (DNA): TGTGCCAGCAGCTCCGGACAGGGGCTCTATGGCTACACCTTC. The whole variable domain, remainder taken from reference TRBV7-9 and TRBJ1-2, is DTGVSQNPRHKITKRGQNVTFRCDPISEHNRLYWYRQTLGQGPEFLTYFQNEAQLEKSRLLSDRFSAERPKGSFSTLEIQRTEQGDSAMYLCASSSGQGLYGYTFGSGTRLTVV.